This T cell receptor (beta chain) was observed in a study of Ad26.COV2.S vaccination and SARS-CoV-2 variants. There are 13 residues in the CDR3. V dropped 5 bases and J dropped 6 bases, with 11 bases sitting between them. Germline values: CDR1 SGHTA, CDR2 FQGTGA. TCRdb's copy holds only in-frame clones and misses some; the assay was immunoSEQ multiplex PCR. In the table there are 400,000 to 450,000 clones, about nine tenths of which are singletons. Treatment here: roughly 20 received Ad26.COV2.S at low or high dose, single or two shots; 5 received placebo; per-sample allocation not given. The samples date from day 63 after the first vaccine or placebo injection.

Sequenced material: peripheral blood, taken in a trial of Ad26.COV2.S vaccine versus placebo. The origin of this receptor is a person aged 18-60 years who received the Ad26.COV2.S COVID-19 vaccine or a placebo. This rearrangement joins TRBV7-3 to TRBJ1-5; D not resolved. The CDR3 sequence is CASSLRTGQPQHF. Here the CDR3 DNA reads TGTGCCAGCAGCCTACGCACCGGTCAGCCCCAGCATTTT.